Presented here are 19 T cell receptor beta chains from one specimen sequenced in a study of cytomegalovirus exposure and HLA in healthy donors. With 60 Vbeta and 13 Jbeta primers, the PCR was carried out. Here immunoSEQ multiplex PCR was the method, and the copy in TCRdb shows in-frame clones only, minus some. Here the sample spans 50,000 or so clones, around 74% being singletons. Material for sequencing was PBMCs. The receptors derive from a man aged 25 to 40 in good health and CMV-seronegative.

Remarks on this clone: The CDR3 carries no conserved terminal phenylalanine or tryptophan, so it likely arises from a read error. The V and J genes are TRBV30 and TRBJ1-3; 8 nucleotides match TRBD1. The CDR3 extends over 14 amino acids. Per the germline V gene, CDR1 is GTSNPN and CDR2 is SVGIG (reference sequence). The V segment lost 5 bases and the J segment 3 bases; nucleotides outside the gene matches: 6. CDR3 coding DNA: TGTGCCTGGGACCAGGGGGCTGGTGGAAACACCATATATGTT. As protein: CAWDQGAGGNTIYV.

This clone occurred once. The rearrangement links TRBV7-7 to TRBJ2-5; a weak D match, TRBD2 (6 bases). Germline CDR1 reads SSHAT; CDR2 reads FNYEAQ (reference sequence). V was cut by 5 bases and J by 5 bases, with 18 bases left in between. The CDR3 covers 15 residues. CDR3 in amino acids: CASSLVGGPGETQYF. CDR3 coding DNA: TGTGCCAGCAGCCTAGTCGGGGGACCAGGGGAGACCCAGTACTTC.

Notes on this clone: Other DNA sequences within the sample encode an identical CDR3. The genes are TRBV7-9 and TRBJ1-1; 9 nucleotides line up with TRBD1. CDR3 length: 14 amino acids. The trim removed 5 bases at V and 2 bases at J, leaving 3 bases unmatched. The germline V gene has CDR1 SEHNR and CDR2 FQNEAQ (reference sequence). The CDR3 sequence: CASSRTGVNTEAFF. The CDR3 DNA reads TGTGCCAGCAGCCGGACAGGGGTTAACACTGAAGCTTTCTTT.

The J gene is TRBJ2-3, the V gene TRBV27; TRBD1 agrees at 9 bases. The CDR3 consists of 15 residues. Germline V gene sequence: CDR1 MNHEY, CDR2 SMNVEV (reference sequence). V shed 5 bases, J shed 6 bases, and the junction held 9 bases outside the gene matches. The CDR3 region is CASSRLQGAGDTQYF. The CDR3 DNA reads as TGTGCCAGCAGTCGGTTACAGGGGGCCGGGGATACGCAGTATTTT.

This chain uses TRBV5-8 with TRBJ2-5; 7 positions match TRBD2. Trimming at V came to 0 bases and at J to 4 bases, leaving 3 bases not matched to a gene. The CDR3 covers 14 residues. In germline, CDR1 is SGHTS, CDR2 YDEGEE. Here the CDR3 DNA reads TGTGCCAGCAGCTTGGGGCGGGAGACAGAGACCCAGTACTTC. It yields the protein CASSLGRETETQYF.

The chain's CDR3 is CASSGYGTSGIGGEQYF. Here the CDR3 DNA reads TGTGCCAGCAGCGGTTATGGGACTAGCGGGATCGGTGGCGAGCAGTACTTC. The rearrangement links TRBV5-4 to TRBJ2-7; 13 nucleotides match TRBD2. This CDR3 is 17 amino acids long. V gave up 4 bases and J gave up 6 bases; unmatched junction bases: 13. Germline CDR1 is SGHNT and CDR2 is YYREEE (reference sequence).

V gene TRBV7-9 combines with J gene TRBJ2-7; possibly TRBD1 for D (6 bases). CDR3 length equals 16 residues. Germline CDR1 and CDR2: SEHNR and FQNEAQ (reference sequence). The V end lost 5 bases, the J end lost 0 bases, and 17 bases lay between the germline ends. CDR3 in DNA: TGTGCCAGCAGCACCGTGGGGCAGGGGAGCTCCTACGAGCAGTACTTC. It is translated as CASSTVGQGSSYEQYF.

This clone was recorded only once. The chain joins TRBV6-1 to TRBJ2-1; 8 positions match TRBD2. This CDR3 is built from 17 residues. Germline V gene sequence: CDR1 MNHNS, CDR2 SASEGT. V shed 4 bases, J shed 5 bases, and the junction held 13 bases outside the gene matches. The CDR3, as DNA: TGTGCCAGCAGTGGCAGCGGGAGTGGGATAGGGCACAATGAGCAGTTCTTC. Amino acids: CASSGSGSGIGHNEQFF.

CDR3 in amino acids: CASSVSGTNTGELFF. The DNA for the CDR3 is TGTGCCAGCTCCGTTAGCGGGACGAACACCGGGGAGCTGTTTTTT. This chain connects TRBV18 to TRBJ2-2, with 8 bases aligning to TRBD2. This CDR3 spans 15 amino acids. Trimming at V came to 6 bases and at J to 0 bases, leaving 3 bases not matched to a gene. Germline CDR1 KGHSH, CDR2 LQKENI.

The rearrangement uses TRBV6-1 and TRBJ2-2; TRBD2 agrees at 12 bases. The germline CDR1 and CDR2 sequences are MNHNS and SASEGT. The CDR3 runs to 15 residues. The J segment lost 7 bases and the V segment lost 6 bases, leaving 6 bases of the junction unmatched. The CDR3 loop is CASSPSGRALGELFF. The CDR3 DNA follows: TGTGCCAGCAGCCCTAGCGGGAGGGCCCTCGGGGAGCTGTTTTTT.

A few counts support this clone. The chain couples TRBV29-1 to TRBJ2-7; 10 bases are shared with TRBD2. V trimming: 4 bases; J trimming: 2 bases; junction bases outside the gene matches: 2. The CDR3 runs 13 residues. The germline V gene encodes CDR1 SQVTM and CDR2 ANQGSEA. The CDR3 loop is CSVGLAGAYEQYF. CDR3 nucleotides: TGCAGCGTTGGGCTAGCGGGAGCCTACGAGCAGTACTTC.

The rearrangement joins TRBV5-5 to TRBJ1-3, with D perhaps matching TRBD1 (6 bases). Germline assignment: CDR1 SGHKS and CDR2 YYEKEE (reference sequence). V lost 0 bases and J 1 base, leaving 8 bases between the germline ends. This CDR3 has 15 residues. The CDR3 reads CASSLDRDSGNTIYF. The CDR3 bases are TGTGCCAGCAGCTTGGACAGGGATTCTGGAAACACCATATATTTT.

The V gene is TRBV10-3, the J gene TRBJ2-5, with 7 positions matching TRBD2. Germline assignment: CDR1 ENHRY and CDR2 SYGVKD. V lost 3 bases, J lost 2 bases, and 6 bases stayed unmatched. The CDR3 is 15 amino acids. CDR3 DNA sequence: TGTGCCATCAGTGAAGCGGCGGGAGCACAAGAGACCCAGTACTTC. Protein: CAISEAAGAQETQYF.

The CDR3 spells CASLPGQGYYNEQFF. The DNA for the CDR3 is TGTGCCAGCCTCCCGGGACAGGGCTATTACAATGAGCAGTTCTTC. The rearrangement links TRBV6-6 to TRBJ2-1, with 9 positions matching TRBD1. Germline V CDR1 and CDR2: MNHNY, SVGAGI (reference sequence). V was clipped by 8 bases and J by 4 bases; unmatched bases: 9. CDR3 size: 15 residues.

The sample holds one count of this clone. This sequence joins TRBV2 and TRBJ2-5; D is uncertain. Trimming removed 6 bases from V and 5 bases from J, with 13 bases in between. Germline-derived CDR1 and CDR2 are SNHLY and FYNNEI. The CDR3 runs 13 residues. The CDR3 DNA reads TGTGCCAGCAGCCTAGGAGCAGCGGAGACCCAGTACTTC. Translating it yields CASSLGAAETQYF.

Here the CDR3 DNA reads TGCGCCAGCAGCTTCCGAAGGGGCGTCTCAGATACGCAGTATTTT. It yields the protein CASSFRRGVSDTQYF. V gene TRBV5-1 combines with J gene TRBJ2-3, with TRBD1 as a possible D gene (5 bases). Trimming pared 2 bases from V and 4 bases from J, leaving 14 bases between. The length of the CDR3 is 15 residues. CDR1 and CDR2 (germline): SGHRS, YFSETQ.

V and J are TRBV25-1 and TRBJ1-3; possible D gene TRBD1, 5 bases. V was pared by 7 bases and J by 1 base, with 14 bases between. Germline-derived CDR1 and CDR2 are MGHDK and SYGVNS. The CDR3 is made up of 15 amino acids. The CDR3 nucleotides are TGTGCCAGCACTCCCCAGGGAAGGTCTGGAAACACCATATATTTT. Its protein product is CASTPQGRSGNTIYF.

The V call is TRBV6-5, the J call TRBJ1-1; 8 bases agree with TRBD1. Germline loops: CDR1 MNHEY, CDR2 SVGAGI. Trimming removed 4 bases from V and 4 bases from J; junction bases left unmatched: 8. This CDR3 spans 15 amino acids. The CDR3 region has the DNA TGTGCCAGCAGTTTCGCCCAGGGGGCCGGCACTGAAGCTTTCTTT. Amino acid sequence: CASSFAQGAGTEAFF.

The chain links TRBV29-1 to TRBJ1-2; D is ambiguous. This CDR3 comprises 12 residues. Germline CDR1 reads SQVTM; CDR2 reads ANQGSEA. With 0 bases removed from V and 7 bases from J, the gap between germline ends came to 9 bases. CDR3 in DNA: TGCAGCGTTGAAGATAGCAGAGGTGGCTACACCTTC. Protein product: CSVEDSRGGYTF.